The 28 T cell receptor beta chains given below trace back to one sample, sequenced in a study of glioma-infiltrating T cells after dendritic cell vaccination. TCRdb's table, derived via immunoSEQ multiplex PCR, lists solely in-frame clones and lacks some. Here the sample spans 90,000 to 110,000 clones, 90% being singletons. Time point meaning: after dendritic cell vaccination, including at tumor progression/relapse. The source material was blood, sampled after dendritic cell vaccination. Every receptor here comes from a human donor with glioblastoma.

As DNA, the CDR3 is TGTGCCACCAGCAGAGATCGGGACAGCCTAGCTGGAAACACCATATATTTT. This encodes CATSRDRDSLAGNTIYF. This sequence joins TRBV15 and TRBJ1-3; TRBD1 agrees at 7 bases. The CDR3 sequence is 17 residues long. With 0 bases clipped from V and 2 bases from J, the junction kept 7 bases outside the gene matches. Germline V gene sequence: CDR1 LNHNV, CDR2 YYDKDF (reference sequence).

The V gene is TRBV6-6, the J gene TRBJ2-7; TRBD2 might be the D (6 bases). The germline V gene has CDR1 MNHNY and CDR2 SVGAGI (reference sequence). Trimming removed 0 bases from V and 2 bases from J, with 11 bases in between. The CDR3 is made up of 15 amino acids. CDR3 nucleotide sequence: TGTGCCAGCAGTTACTCCGCGGGGATTGCCTACGAGCAGTACTTC. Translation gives CASSYSAGIAYEQYF.

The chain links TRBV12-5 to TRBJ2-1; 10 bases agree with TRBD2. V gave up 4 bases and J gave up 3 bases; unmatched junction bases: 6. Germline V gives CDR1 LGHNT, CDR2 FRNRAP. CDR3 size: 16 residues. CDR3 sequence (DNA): TGTGCTAGTGGTTCAGACCAGCGGGGGGGCTACAATGAGCAGTTCTTC. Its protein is CASGSDQRGGYNEQFF.

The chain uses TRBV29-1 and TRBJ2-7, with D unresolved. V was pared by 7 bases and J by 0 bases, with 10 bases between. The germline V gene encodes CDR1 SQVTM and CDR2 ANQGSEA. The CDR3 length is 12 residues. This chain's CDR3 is CSARKHSYEQYF. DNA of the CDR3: TGCAGCGCTCGAAAACACTCCTACGAGCAGTACTTC.

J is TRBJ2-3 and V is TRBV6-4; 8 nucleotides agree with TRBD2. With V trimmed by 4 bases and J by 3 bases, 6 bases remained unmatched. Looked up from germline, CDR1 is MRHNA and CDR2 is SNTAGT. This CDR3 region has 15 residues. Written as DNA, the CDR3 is TGTGCCAGCAGTGTCGGGGGGGCCGGAACAGATACGCAGTATTTT. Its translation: CASSVGGAGTDTQYF.

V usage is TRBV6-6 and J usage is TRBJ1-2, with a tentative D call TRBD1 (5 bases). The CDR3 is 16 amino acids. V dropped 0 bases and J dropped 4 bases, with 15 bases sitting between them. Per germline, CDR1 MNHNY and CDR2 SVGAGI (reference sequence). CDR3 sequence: CASSYSPLDSSYGYTF. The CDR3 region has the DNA TGTGCCAGCAGTTACTCCCCGTTAGACAGCAGCTATGGCTACACCTTC.

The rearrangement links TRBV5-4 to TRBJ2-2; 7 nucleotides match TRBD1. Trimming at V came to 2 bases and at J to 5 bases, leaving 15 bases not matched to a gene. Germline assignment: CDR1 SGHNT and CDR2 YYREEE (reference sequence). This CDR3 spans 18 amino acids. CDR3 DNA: TGTGCCAGCAGCTTCGGACAGGCCTCCTGGTTGGTAACCGGGGAGCTGTTTTTT. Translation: CASSFGQASWLVTGELFF.

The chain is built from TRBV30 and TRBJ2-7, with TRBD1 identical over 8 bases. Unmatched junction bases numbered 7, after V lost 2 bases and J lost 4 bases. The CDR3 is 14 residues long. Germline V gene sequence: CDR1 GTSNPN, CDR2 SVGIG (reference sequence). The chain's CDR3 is CAWSRSGGLYEQYF. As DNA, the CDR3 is TGTGCCTGGAGTCGGTCAGGGGGCTTGTACGAGCAGTACTTC.

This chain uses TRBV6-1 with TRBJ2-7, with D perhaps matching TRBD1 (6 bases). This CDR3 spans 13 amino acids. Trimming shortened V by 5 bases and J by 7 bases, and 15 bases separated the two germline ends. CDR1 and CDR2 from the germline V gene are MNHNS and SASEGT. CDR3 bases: TGTGCCAGCAGTCCAGGACAGTGGTGGGAGCAGTACTTC. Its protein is CASSPGQWWEQYF.

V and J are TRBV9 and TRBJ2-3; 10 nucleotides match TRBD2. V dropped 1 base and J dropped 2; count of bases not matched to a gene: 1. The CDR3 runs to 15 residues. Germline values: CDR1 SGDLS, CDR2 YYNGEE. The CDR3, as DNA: TGTGCCAGCAGCGTACTAGCGGGGGACACAGATACGCAGTATTTT. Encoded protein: CASSVLAGDTDTQYF.

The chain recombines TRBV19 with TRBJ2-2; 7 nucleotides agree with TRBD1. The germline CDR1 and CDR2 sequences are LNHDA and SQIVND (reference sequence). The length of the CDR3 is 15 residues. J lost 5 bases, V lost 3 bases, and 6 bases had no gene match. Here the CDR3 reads CASSIDRAGTGELFF. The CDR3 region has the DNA TGTGCCAGTAGTATTGACAGGGCGGGTACCGGGGAGCTGTTTTTT. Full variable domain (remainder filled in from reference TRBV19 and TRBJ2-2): DGGITQSPKYLFRKEGQNVTLSCEQNLNHDAMYWYRQDPGQGLRLIYYSQIVNDFQKGDIAEGYSVSREKKESFPLTVTSAQKNPTAFYLCASSIDRAGTGELFFGEGSRLTVL.

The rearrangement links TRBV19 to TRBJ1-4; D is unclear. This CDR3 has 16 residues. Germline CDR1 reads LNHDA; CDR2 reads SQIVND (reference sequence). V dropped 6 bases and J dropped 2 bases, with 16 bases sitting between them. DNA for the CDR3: TGTGCCAGTAGCCCCGGAGGGTGGTCGACTAATGAAAAACTGTTTTTT. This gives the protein CASSPGGWSTNEKLFF.

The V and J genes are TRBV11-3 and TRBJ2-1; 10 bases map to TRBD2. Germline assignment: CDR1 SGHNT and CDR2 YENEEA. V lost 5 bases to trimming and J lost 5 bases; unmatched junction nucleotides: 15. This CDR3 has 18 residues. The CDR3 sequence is CASSTRAGSGRSNNEQFF. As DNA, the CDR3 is TGTGCCAGCAGCACCAGGGCGGGTAGCGGGAGGTCCAACAATGAGCAGTTCTTC.

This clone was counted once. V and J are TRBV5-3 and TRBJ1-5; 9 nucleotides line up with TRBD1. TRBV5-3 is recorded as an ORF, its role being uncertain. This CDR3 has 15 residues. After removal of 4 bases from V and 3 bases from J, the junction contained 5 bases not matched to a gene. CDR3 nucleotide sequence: TGTGCCAGAAGCCGGGACAGGGAAAACAATCAGCCCCAGCATTTT. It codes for CARSRDRENNQPQHF.

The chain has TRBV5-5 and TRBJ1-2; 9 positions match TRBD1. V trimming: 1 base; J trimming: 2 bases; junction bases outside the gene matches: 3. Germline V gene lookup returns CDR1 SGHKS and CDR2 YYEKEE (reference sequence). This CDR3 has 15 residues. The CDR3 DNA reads TGTGCCAGCAGCTTGATGACAGGGGGGAACTATGGCTACACCTTC. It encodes CASSLMTGGNYGYTF.

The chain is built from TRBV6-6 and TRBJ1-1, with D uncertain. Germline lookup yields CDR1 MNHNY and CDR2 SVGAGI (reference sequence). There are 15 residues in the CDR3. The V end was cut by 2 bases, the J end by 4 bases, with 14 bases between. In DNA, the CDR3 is TGTGCCAGCAGTTACGGGTCGCAGCGGGGCACTGAAGCTTTCTTT. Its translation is CASSYGSQRGTEAFF.

In DNA, the CDR3 is TGTGCCAGCAGCTTCGCCGTTATGACAGGGAGAGAGACCCAGTACTTC. Translating gives CASSFAVMTGRETQYF. The chain combines TRBV5-6 with TRBJ2-5; TRBD1 matches at 7 bases. V lost 2 bases to trimming and J lost 4 bases; unmatched junction nucleotides: 11. Per the germline V gene, CDR1 is SGHDT and CDR2 is YYEEEE. The CDR3 spans 16 residues.

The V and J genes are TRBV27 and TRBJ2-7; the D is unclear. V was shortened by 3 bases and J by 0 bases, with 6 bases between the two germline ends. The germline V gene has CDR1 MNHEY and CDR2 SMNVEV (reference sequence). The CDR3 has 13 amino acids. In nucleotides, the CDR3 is TGTGCCAGCAGTTTGGCTCCCTCCTACGAGCAGTACTTC. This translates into CASSLAPSYEQYF.

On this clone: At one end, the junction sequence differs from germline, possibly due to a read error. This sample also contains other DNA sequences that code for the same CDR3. As DNA, the CDR3 is TGTGCCTGGAGTGCCTGGACAGAAAATTCCCCCCTCCACTTT. Translated: CAWSAWTENSPLHF. The chain couples TRBV30 to TRBJ1-6; the D gene is possibly TRBD1 (6 bases). This CDR3 has 14 amino acids. Germline loops: CDR1 GTSNPN, CDR2 SVGIG (reference sequence).

Here the CDR3 DNA reads TGTGCCAGTAGTGTCCAGGGGGCGCAGGGCACTGAAGCTTTCTTT. Its protein product is CASSVQGAQGTEAFF. This chain joins TRBV19 and TRBJ1-1; TRBD1 agrees at 8 bases. The CDR3 covers 15 residues. V was clipped by 5 bases and J by 4 bases; unmatched bases: 9. The germline CDR1 and CDR2 sequences are LNHDA and SQIVND (reference sequence).

The CDR3, as DNA: TGTGCCAGCAGCTTAGCAGGGGCCACTGAAGCTTTCTTT. Translation: CASSLAGATEAFF. J is TRBJ1-1 and V is TRBV7-2; D perhaps matches TRBD1 (5 bases). The V gene's germline CDR1 is SGHTA and CDR2 FQGNSA. Deletions cut 0 bases from V and 4 bases from J, with 6 bases between. The CDR3 loop spans 13 amino acids.

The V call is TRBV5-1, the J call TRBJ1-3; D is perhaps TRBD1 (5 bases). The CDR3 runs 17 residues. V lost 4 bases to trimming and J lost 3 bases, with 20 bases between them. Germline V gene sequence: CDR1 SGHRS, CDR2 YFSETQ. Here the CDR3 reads CASSLGQGPSGGNTIYF. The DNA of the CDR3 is TGCGCCAGCAGCCTCGGACAAGGCCCGTCGGGTGGAAACACCATATATTTT. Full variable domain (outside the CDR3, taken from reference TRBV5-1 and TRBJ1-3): KAGVTQTPRYLIKTRGQQVTLSCSPISGHRSVSWYQQTPGQGLQFLFEYFSETQRNKGNFPGRFSGRQFSNSRSEMNVSTLELGDSALYLCASSLGQGPSGGNTIYFGEGSWLTVV.

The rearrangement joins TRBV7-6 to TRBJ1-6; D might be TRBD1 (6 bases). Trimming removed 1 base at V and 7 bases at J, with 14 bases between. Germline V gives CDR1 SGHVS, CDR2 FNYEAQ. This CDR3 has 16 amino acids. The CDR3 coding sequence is TGTGCCAGCAGCTTAGAGGGTCAGGGGTGGAATTCACCCCTCCACTTT. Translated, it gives CASSLEGQGWNSPLHF.

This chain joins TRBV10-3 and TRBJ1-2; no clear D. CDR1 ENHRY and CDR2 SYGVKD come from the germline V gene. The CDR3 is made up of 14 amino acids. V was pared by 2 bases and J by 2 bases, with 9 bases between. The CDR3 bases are TGTGCCATCAGTGAGAGTTCCGAGAACTATGGCTACACCTTC. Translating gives CAISESSENYGYTF.

The CDR3 DNA reads TGTGCCAGCAGCCCCAACTCACAGGGGTCAGCGGATACGCAGTATTTT. Translating it yields CASSPNSQGSADTQYF. This sequence joins TRBV9 and TRBJ2-3; 7 nucleotides agree with TRBD1. The CDR3 extends over 16 amino acids. With 4 bases clipped from V and 6 bases from J, the junction kept 14 bases outside the gene matches. Germline V gene data show CDR1 as SGDLS and CDR2 as YYNGEE.

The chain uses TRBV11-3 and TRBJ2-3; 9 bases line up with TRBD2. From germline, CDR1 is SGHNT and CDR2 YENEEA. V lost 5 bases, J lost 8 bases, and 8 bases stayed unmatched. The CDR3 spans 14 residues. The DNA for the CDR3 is TGTGCCAGCAGCCAACCGGGACTAGCACGTACGCAGTATTTT. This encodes CASSQPGLARTQYF. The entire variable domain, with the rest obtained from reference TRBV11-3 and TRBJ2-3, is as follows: EAGVVQSPRYKIIEKKQPVAFWCNPISGHNTLYWYLQNLGQGPELLIRYENEEAVDDSQLPKDRFSAERLKGVDSTLKIQPAELGDSAVYLCASSQPGLARTQYFGPGTRLTVL.

CDR3 in DNA: TGTGCCAGCAGCTTGACAGGGAACCACAATGAGCAGTTCTTC. Translation: CASSLTGNHNEQFF. The chain joins TRBV27 to TRBJ2-1; 7 nucleotides line up with TRBD1. Trimming cost V 6 bases and J 5 bases; bases outside gene matches: 7. CDR3 length: 14 residues. In germline, CDR1 is MNHEY, CDR2 SMNVEV (reference sequence).

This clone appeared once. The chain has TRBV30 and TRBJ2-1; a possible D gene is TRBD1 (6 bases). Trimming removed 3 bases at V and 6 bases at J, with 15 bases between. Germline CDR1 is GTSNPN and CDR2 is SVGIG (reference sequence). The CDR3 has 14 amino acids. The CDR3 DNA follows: TGTGCCTGGAGGGCAGTAACAGGGTTCAATGAGCAGTTCTTC. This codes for CAWRAVTGFNEQFF.